The 10 T cell receptor beta chains below were found in one sample sequenced in a study of response to subunit inactivated influenza vaccine. TCRdb called the RT-PCR reads again in MiXCR, with one record for every CDR3 protein. The data hold just under 550,000 distinct CDR3 sequences, with 20% to 25% observed a single time. This sample also appeared in a second study, on T cells expressing NK-cell markers. That work states: For TCR beta, cDNA was produced by 5'RACE template switching with UMIs.

The sample in question was CD4+ T cells sorted from PBMCs, obtained 11 to 12 days after vaccination. These receptors were taken from a middle-aged man who received an inactivated influenza vaccine.

The count of this clonotype is one. The chain couples TRBV5-4 to TRBJ1-2; D remains unclear. V gave up 3 bases and J gave up 0 bases, with 6 bases separating them. Germline assignment: CDR1 SGHNT and CDR2 YYREEE (reference sequence). This CDR3 has 13 amino acids. For the CDR3, the DNA is TGTGCCAGCAGCTCCGTCGCTAACTATGGCTACACCTTC. This encodes CASSSVANYGYTF.

A few counts support this clonotype. The chain joins TRBV24-1 to TRBJ2-1; TRBD1 is a possible D gene (6 bases). CDR1 and CDR2 from the germline V gene are KGHDR and SFDVKD. Trimming left V 2 bases short and J 8 bases short, with 12 bases between. CDR3 size: 14 residues. The CDR3 nucleotides read TGTGCCACCAGTGATTATAGGGGGAACGATGAGCAGTTCTTC. Its protein is CATSDYRGNDEQFF.

This clonotype appeared a few times. The chain is built from TRBV20-1 and TRBJ2-5, with TRBD2 as a possible D gene (5 bases). V dropped 2 bases and J dropped 3 bases, with 19 bases sitting between them. This CDR3 contains 16 residues. CDR1 and CDR2 from the germline V gene are DFQATT and SNEGSKA (reference sequence). This chain's CDR3 is CSARPSSLGWEETQYF. The CDR3 DNA follows: TGCAGTGCTAGACCGTCATCACTAGGATGGGAAGAGACCCAGTACTTC.

This clonotype was picked up a small number of times. The chain uses TRBV5-6 and TRBJ2-3; possible D gene TRBD2, 5 bases. CDR1 and CDR2 (germline): SGHDT, YYEEEE. CDR3 length equals 15 residues. V was cut by 4 bases and J by 7 bases, with 19 bases left in between. CDR3 bases: TGTGCCAGCAGCCCAGTGCCGGGAAGCGAGCATACGCAGTATTTT. Its translation: CASSPVPGSEHTQYF.

CDR3: CASSPGLYSHEQYF. The CDR3 DNA reads TGTGCCAGCAGCCCGGGACTATATAGCCACGAGCAGTACTTC. This sequence joins TRBV7-9 and TRBJ2-7; 7 bases fit TRBD2. Germline-derived CDR1 and CDR2 are SEHNR and FQNEAQ (reference sequence). This CDR3 contains 14 residues. V shed 5 bases, J shed 5 bases, and the junction held 9 bases outside the gene matches.

This clonotype has only a few counts. This chain uses TRBV2 with TRBJ1-6, with TRBD1 identical over 8 bases. Germline loops: CDR1 SNHLY, CDR2 FYNNEI. V lost 3 bases to trimming and J lost 7 bases; unmatched junction nucleotides: 5. The CDR3 consists of 15 residues. The CDR3 sequence: CASSDRTGRNSPLHF. The CDR3 DNA sequence: TGTGCCAGCAGTGATCGGACAGGGCGGAATTCACCCCTCCACTTT.

A few counts support this clonotype. The V gene is TRBV4-1, the J gene TRBJ1-5; TRBD1 might be the D (5 bases). This CDR3 is built from 15 residues. Germline lookup yields CDR1 MGHRA and CDR2 YSYEKL. V was clipped by 3 bases and J by 6 bases, with 15 bases between them. The CDR3 sequence: CASSQTFTGAQPQHF. CDR3 coding DNA: TGCGCCAGCAGCCAGACCTTTACAGGTGCTCAGCCCCAGCATTTT.

The gene calls are TRBV6-1 and TRBJ1-2; D possibly corresponds to TRBD1 (6 bases). The CDR3 covers 13 residues. Trimming took 6 bases from V and 7 from J, leaving 15 bases between them. Per the germline V gene, CDR1 is MNHNS and CDR2 is SASEGT. The DNA of the CDR3 is TGTGCCAGCAGACCCACAGGGTTGGGTGGCTACACCTTC. This gives the protein CASRPTGLGGYTF.

The sample holds a few counts of this clonotype. This sequence joins TRBV12-3 or TRBV12-4 and TRBJ2-3, with no clear D. V was shortened by 2 bases and J by 6 bases, with 9 bases between the two germline ends. The CDR3 has 13 amino acids. CDR3 sequence reads: CASSLQVRDTQYF. CDR3 nucleotides: TGTGCCAGCAGTTTACAGGTCCGGGATACGCAGTATTTT.

This clonotype was observed a few times. The chain is built from TRBV13 and TRBJ1-2; D call uncertain. The germline CDR1 and CDR2 sequences are PRHDT and FYEKMQ (reference sequence). The CDR3 loop spans 14 amino acids. With 6 bases removed from V and 4 bases from J, the gap between germline ends came to 15 bases. CDR3 sequence: CASRLIPDPYGYTF. CDR3 bases: TGTGCCAGCAGACTAATCCCTGACCCCTATGGCTACACCTTC.